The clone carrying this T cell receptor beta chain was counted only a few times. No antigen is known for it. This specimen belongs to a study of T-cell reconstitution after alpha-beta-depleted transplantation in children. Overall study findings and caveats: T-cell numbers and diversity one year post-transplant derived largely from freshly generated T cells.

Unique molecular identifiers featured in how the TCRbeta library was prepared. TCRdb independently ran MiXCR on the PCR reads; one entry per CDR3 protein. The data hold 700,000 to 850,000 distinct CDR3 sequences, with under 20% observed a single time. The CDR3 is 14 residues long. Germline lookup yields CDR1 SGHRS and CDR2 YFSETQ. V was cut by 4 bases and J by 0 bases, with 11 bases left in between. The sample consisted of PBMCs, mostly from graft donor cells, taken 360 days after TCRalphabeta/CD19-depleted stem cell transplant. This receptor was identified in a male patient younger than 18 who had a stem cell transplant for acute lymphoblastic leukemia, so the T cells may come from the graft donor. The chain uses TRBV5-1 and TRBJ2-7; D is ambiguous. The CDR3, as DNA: TGCGCCAGCAGCACTACAGTTTACTCCTACGAGCAGTACTTC. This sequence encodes CASSTTVYSYEQYF.